A single sample is the source of the 25 T cell receptor beta chains below, sequenced in a study of blood T cell repertoires in COVID-19. The method was immunoSEQ multiplex PCR; TCRdb's version includes in-frame clones alone and lacks a portion of them. The repertoire holds about 210,000 clones, with around nine tenths as singletons. Sequencing was done on a sample of PBMCs or T cells enriched from blood (not recorded which). The receptors originated from a man younger than 45 in a cohort exposed to, infected with or recovered from COVID-19 (not recorded which).

The chain links TRBV11-2 to TRBJ2-1; TRBD2 might be the D (6 bases). The CDR3 totals 16 residues. V lost 2 bases, J lost 7 bases, and 18 bases lay in between. The germline V gene encodes CDR1 SGHAT and CDR2 FQNNGV. CDR3 protein: CASSLLTGVGINEQFF. The CDR3 nucleotides read TGTGCCAGCAGCTTATTGACGGGAGTGGGAATAAATGAGCAGTTCTTC. The full variable domain, completed using reference TRBV11-2 and TRBJ2-1, is EAGVAQSPRYKIIEKRQSVAFWCNPISGHATLYWYQQILGQGPKLLIQFQNNGVVDDSQLPKDRFSAERLKGVDSTLKIQPAKLEDSAVYLCASSLLTGVGINEQFFGPGTRLTVL.

The chain has TRBV19 and TRBJ2-1, with a weak D call TRBD1 (6 bases). V was shortened by 3 bases and J by 3 bases, with 12 bases between the two germline ends. The CDR3 spans 15 residues. The germline gives CDR1 LNHDA, CDR2 SQIVND (reference sequence). CDR3 loop: CASSIQGPGYNEQFF. The DNA of the CDR3 is TGTGCCAGTAGTATTCAGGGGCCAGGCTACAATGAGCAGTTCTTC.

The V call is TRBV6-4, the J call TRBJ2-7; 9 bases are shared with TRBD2. This CDR3 contains 17 residues. With 9 bases clipped from V and 2 bases from J, the junction kept 17 bases outside the gene matches. Germline lookup yields CDR1 MRHNA and CDR2 SNTAGT. This CDR3 reads CARLPQRTSEPTYEQYF. CDR3 in DNA: TGTGCCAGATTGCCACAGCGGACTAGCGAGCCAACCTACGAGCAGTACTTC.

The genes are TRBV19 and TRBJ2-1, with TRBD2 matching over 11 bases. V lost 6 bases to trimming and J lost 0 bases; unmatched junction nucleotides: 10. Germline values: CDR1 LNHDA, CDR2 SQIVND (reference sequence). This CDR3 has 18 residues. This chain's CDR3 is CASSPGGSGRGSYNEQFF. The CDR3 region has the DNA TGTGCCAGTAGCCCTGGCGGTAGCGGGAGGGGCTCCTACAATGAGCAGTTCTTC.

V usage is TRBV19 and J usage is TRBJ1-4; 8 bases are a match to TRBD1. Germline assignment: CDR1 LNHDA and CDR2 SQIVND (reference sequence). Unmatched junction bases numbered 6, after V lost 6 bases and J lost 3 bases. The length of the CDR3 is 15 residues. This chain's CDR3 is CASSLRGQANEKLFF. CDR3 DNA: TGTGCCAGTAGCCTCAGGGGACAGGCTAATGAAAAACTGTTTTTT. The variable domain in full, with the rest retrieved from reference TRBV19 and TRBJ1-4, is DGGITQSPKYLFRKEGQNVTLSCEQNLNHDAMYWYRQDPGQGLRLIYYSQIVNDFQKGDIAEGYSVSREKKESFPLTVTSAQKNPTAFYLCASSLRGQANEKLFFGSGTQLSVL.

CDR3 sequence: CASSFDPSRLETQYF. The CDR3, as DNA: TGTGCCAGCAGCTTTGATCCTAGTAGGCTGGAGACCCAGTACTTC. This chain joins TRBV7-9 and TRBJ2-5; D remains unclear. CDR1 and CDR2 from the germline V gene are SEHNR and FQNEAQ (reference sequence). The CDR3 runs to 15 residues. V lost 3 bases to trimming and J lost 5 bases, with 16 bases between them.

This clone is a singleton in its sample. This sequence joins TRBV2 and TRBJ2-5; perhaps TRBD1 as D (6 bases). This CDR3 is 13 amino acids long. With 4 bases removed from V and 5 bases from J, the gap between germline ends came to 11 bases. CDR1 SNHLY and CDR2 FYNNEI come from the germline V gene. This chain's CDR3 is CASSGTDGETQYF. DNA of the CDR3: TGTGCCAGCAGTGGGACAGATGGGGAGACCCAGTACTTC.

This clone has just a few counts. The rearrangement links TRBV5-1 to TRBJ2-2; D unclear. This CDR3 comprises 12 residues. V was pared by 1 base and J by 5 bases, with 3 bases between. Germline-derived CDR1 and CDR2 are SGHRS and YFSETQ. The CDR3 DNA reads as TGCGCCAGCAGCTTGTATACCGGGGAGCTGTTTTTT. Translated, it gives CASSLYTGELFF.

The chain joins TRBV15 to TRBJ2-7, with 13 bases matching TRBD2. The V and J ends lost 0 bases and 0 bases, in that order; junction bases with no gene match: 5. CDR1 is LNHNV, CDR2 YYDKDF, per germline (reference sequence). This CDR3 spans 18 amino acids. The CDR3 DNA sequence: TGTGCCACCAGCAGAGAAAGGACTAGCGGGAGCCTCTCCTACGAGCAGTACTTC. It encodes CATSRERTSGSLSYEQYF.

This clone has a single count. V gene TRBV7-3 combines with J gene TRBJ2-7, with 9 bases that match TRBD2. Germline-derived CDR1 and CDR2 are SGHTA and FQGTGA. This CDR3 comprises 15 residues. Trimming at V came to 2 bases and at J to 5 bases, leaving 7 bases not matched to a gene. As DNA, the CDR3 is TGTGCCAGCAGCTTACAGGGCGGGAGGGGCGACGAGCAGTACTTC. It specifies CASSLQGGRGDEQYF.

This clone was observed a handful of times. The V gene is TRBV5-1, the J gene TRBJ2-2; 10 bases agree with TRBD1. This CDR3 region has 17 residues. CDR1 and CDR2 (germline): SGHRS, YFSETQ. The J segment lost 4 bases and the V segment lost 0 bases, leaving 6 bases of the junction unmatched. CDR3 DNA sequence: TGCGCCAGCAGCTTGGCTTGGGACAGGGGTTCCACCGGGGAGCTGTTTTTT. Its protein is CASSLAWDRGSTGELFF.

CDR3 nucleotides: TGTGCCAGTAGTCCTGGGGTTGGGGACAGAGCTCTCCTAGGGCAGCCCCAGCATTTT. It specifies CASSPGVGDRALLGQPQHF. V is TRBV19 and J is TRBJ1-5; 7 nucleotides match TRBD1. CDR3 size: 19 residues. The trim removed 5 bases at V and 7 bases at J, leaving 23 bases unmatched. Germline-derived CDR1 and CDR2 are LNHDA and SQIVND (reference sequence).

The chain combines TRBV27 with TRBJ1-3, with TRBD1 as a possible D gene (6 bases). The CDR3 consists of 17 residues. The germline gives CDR1 MNHEY, CDR2 SMNVEV (reference sequence). V gave up 5 bases and J gave up 4 bases, with 21 bases separating them. For the CDR3, the DNA is TGTGCCAGCAGTCCATCACCTCCACCCGACAGGGGAAACACCATATATTTT. Its protein product is CASSPSPPPDRGNTIYF.

The rearrangement links TRBV12-5 to TRBJ2-3; 8 nucleotides align to TRBD1. The germline V gene encodes CDR1 LGHNT and CDR2 FRNRAP. The CDR3 spans 14 residues. V lost 5 bases and J lost 3; bases outside the gene matches: 4. Here the CDR3 reads CASGIGQGTDTQYF. In DNA, the CDR3 is TGTGCTAGTGGTATCGGACAGGGAACAGATACGCAGTATTTT.

Regarding this clone: At one boundary the junction diverges from the germline segment, which might be a read error. This chain joins TRBV28 and TRBJ2-1; 8 nucleotides align to TRBD2. CDR3 size: 16 residues. Germline CDR1 MDHEN, CDR2 SYDVKM. CDR3 bases: TGTGCCGGCAGTTTAGCCGGGACTAGGCAGGGGAATGAGCAGTTCTTC. This gives the protein CAGSLAGTRQGNEQFF.

The V gene is TRBV19, the J gene TRBJ1-5, with D possibly matching TRBD1 (6 bases). The CDR3 spans 14 residues. Between the trimmed V and J ends, which lost 7 bases and 5 bases, there was a span of 15 bases. The V gene's germline CDR1 is LNHDA and CDR2 SQIVND (reference sequence). The DNA of the CDR3 is TGTGCCAGTACTCTTCAGGGGAGCTATCAGCCCCAGCATTTT. This sequence encodes CASTLQGSYQPQHF.

The chain has TRBV7-6 and TRBJ1-5, with D possibly matching TRBD1 (5 bases). Between the trimmed V and J ends, which lost 1 base and 7 bases, there was a span of 23 bases. CDR1 is SGHVS and CDR2 is FNYEAQ in the germline V gene. The CDR3 is made up of 18 amino acids. For the CDR3, the DNA is TGTGCCAGCAGCTTAGTTCCCCCAAGACAGCTCCTAGGACAGCCCCAGCATTTT. Its translation is CASSLVPPRQLLGQPQHF.

This clone showed up just a few times. The gene calls are TRBV3-1 (or the pseudogene TRBV3-2) and TRBJ2-7, with 8 positions matching TRBD2. Germline V gene sequence: CDR1 LGHDT, CDR2 YNNKEL (reference sequence). The CDR3 spans 14 residues. Trimming at V came to 0 bases and at J to 3 bases, leaving 1 base not matched to a gene. The chain's CDR3 is CASSQEGLVYEQYF. DNA of the CDR3: TGTGCCAGCAGCCAAGAGGGACTAGTCTACGAGCAGTACTTC.

This chain links TRBV5-4 with TRBJ2-5; 7 nucleotides match TRBD1. Unmatched junction bases numbered 13, after V lost 4 bases and J lost 1 base. Germline assignment: CDR1 SGHNT and CDR2 YYREEE (reference sequence). The CDR3 consists of 17 residues. The DNA for the CDR3 is TGTGCCAGCAGCGAGGTGTGGCAGACAGGGCGCCAAGAGACCCAGTACTTC. It codes for CASSEVWQTGRQETQYF.

This sequence joins TRBV7-6 and TRBJ2-3; 11 positions match TRBD2. The CDR3 covers 15 residues. CDR1 and CDR2 (germline): SGHVS, FNYEAQ. After removal of 4 bases from V and 6 bases from J, the junction contained 6 bases not matched to a gene. CDR3 amino acids: CASSSLAGGSDTQYF. Here the CDR3 DNA reads TGTGCCAGCAGCTCCCTAGCGGGAGGCTCGGATACGCAGTATTTT.

This chain joins TRBV14 and TRBJ2-5, with 8 bases that match TRBD1. CDR1 is SGHDN, CDR2 FVKESK, per germline. The CDR3 sequence is 16 residues long. V shed 3 bases, J shed 5 bases, and the junction held 11 bases outside the gene matches. The CDR3 DNA sequence: TGTGCCAGCAGCCATTACCCGAGGACAGGGTGGGAGACCCAGTACTTC. This codes for CASSHYPRTGWETQYF. Together with reference TRBV14 and TRBJ2-5, the CDR3 gives the full variable domain: EAGVTQFPSHSVIEKGQTVTLRCDPISGHDNLYWYRRVMGKEIKFLLHFVKESKQDESGMPNNRFLAERTGGTYSTLKVQPAELEDSGVYFCASSHYPRTGWETQYFGPGTRLLVL.

The genes are TRBV10-3 and TRBJ2-3, with D unresolved. The germline gives CDR1 ENHRY, CDR2 SYGVKD. Deletions cut 5 bases from V and 0 bases from J, with 3 bases between. The CDR3 consists of 12 residues. The CDR3 DNA is TGTGCCATCAGTACTAGCACAGATACGCAGTATTTT. Protein: CAISTSTDTQYF.

V usage is TRBV27 and J usage is TRBJ1-1, with D possibly being TRBD1 (6 bases). Germline values: CDR1 MNHEY, CDR2 SMNVEV (reference sequence). Trimming removed 6 bases at V and 0 bases at J, with 8 bases between. The CDR3 length is 13 residues. The CDR3 DNA reads TGTGCCAGCAGGGACAGCGTGAACACTGAAGCTTTCTTT. Its translation is CASRDSVNTEAFF.

The CDR3 DNA is TGTGCCAGCAGTTATCAGGGCTCGAATAGCAATCAGCCCCAGCATTTT. The encoded protein is CASSYQGSNSNQPQHF. The rearrangement joins TRBV6-6 to TRBJ1-5; D might be TRBD1 (5 bases). Germline CDR1 reads MNHNY; CDR2 reads SVGAGI (reference sequence). The CDR3 is made up of 16 amino acids. V gave up 3 bases and J gave up 0 bases, with 12 bases separating them.

This chain uses TRBV5-6 with TRBJ1-1; D may be TRBD1 (5 bases). Trimming stripped 0 bases from V and 10 bases from J, with 16 bases between. The CDR3 contains 14 residues. CDR1 and CDR2 (germline): SGHDT, YYEEEE. The CDR3 region is CASSLAGRVVVAFF. The DNA for the CDR3 is TGTGCCAGCAGCTTGGCCGGCAGGGTTGTTGTAGCTTTCTTT.